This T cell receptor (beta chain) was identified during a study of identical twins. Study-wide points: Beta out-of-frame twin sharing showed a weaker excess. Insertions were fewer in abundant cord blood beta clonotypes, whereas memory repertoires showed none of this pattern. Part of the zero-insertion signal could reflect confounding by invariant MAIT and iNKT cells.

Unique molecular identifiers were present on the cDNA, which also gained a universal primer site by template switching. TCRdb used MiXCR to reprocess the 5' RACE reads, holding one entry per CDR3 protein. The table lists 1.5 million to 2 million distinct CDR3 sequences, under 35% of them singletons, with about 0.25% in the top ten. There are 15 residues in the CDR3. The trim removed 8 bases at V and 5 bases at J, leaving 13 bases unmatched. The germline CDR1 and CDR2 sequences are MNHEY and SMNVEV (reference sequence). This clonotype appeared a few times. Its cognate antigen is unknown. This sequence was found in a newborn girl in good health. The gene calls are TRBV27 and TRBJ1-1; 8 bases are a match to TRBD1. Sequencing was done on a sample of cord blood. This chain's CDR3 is CASLTGDGGLTEAFF. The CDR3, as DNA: TGTGCCAGCTTGACAGGGGATGGCGGGCTTACTGAAGCTTTCTTT.